This is a list of T cell receptor beta chains from one sample in a study of blood T cell repertoires in COVID-19. The protocol was immunoSEQ multiplex PCR, while the TCRdb copy is restricted to in-frame clones and leaves out a portion. The sample has more than 150,000 clones; approximately 80% are singletons. The sample was PBMCs or T cells enriched from blood (not recorded which). All receptors come from a man aged 50 to 60 who had recovered from COVID-19. CDR3s include the opening cysteine and the closing phenylalanine or tryptophan. A D gene is named only where the DNA matches it firmly. The size field is filled for only some rows; it gives once, few, many or a size class.

d_call j_call clone_size v_call cdr3_nt cdr3_aa
TRBD2 TRBJ2-4 . TRBV3-1/TRBV3-2 TGTGCCAGCAGCCGTACGGGACTAGCGGGAATAGCCAAAAACATTCAGTACTTC CASSRTGLAGIAKNIQYF
TRBD1 TRBJ2-5 . TRBV4-1 TGCGCCAGCAGCCTCGGGACAGCAAGAGAGACCCAGTACTTC CASSLGTARETQYF
. TRBJ2-4 once TRBV20-1 TGCAGTGCTGCAGTGAACATTCAGTACTTC CSAAVNIQYF
TRBD1 TRBJ1-6 . TRBV9 TGTGCCAGCAGCGGACAGGGGAATTCACCCCTCCACTTT CASSGQGNSPLHF
. TRBJ1-4 once TRBV30 TGTGCCTACGGAGCAACTAATGAAAAACTGTTTTTT CAYGATNEKLFF
TRBD1 TRBJ1-1 . TRBV7-3 TGTGCCAGCAGCTCCACAGGGGGCGAGGGTGAAGCTTTCTTT CASSSTGGEGEAFF
TRBD1 TRBJ1-4 . TRBV19 TGTGCCAGTAGCAGACAGGGGCCGAATGAAAAACTGTTTTTT CASSRQGPNEKLFF
. TRBJ1-5 . TRBV18 TGTGCCAGCTCACTCCAACAGACTCAGCCCCAGCATTTT CASSLQQTQPQHF
. TRBJ1-1 . TRBV5-1 TGCGCCACCGGGGCGGGGCCGTCGAACACTGAAGCTTTCTTT CATGAGPSNTEAFF
TRBD2 TRBJ2-7 . TRBV7-3 TGTGCCAGCAGCTCCCCGTTGTGGCGGGAGGGCCGGGAGCAGTACTTC CASSSPLWREGREQYF
TRBD1 TRBJ1-2 . TRBV19 TGTGCCAGTACCCCGGGCGGGACAGACTATGGCTACACCTTC CASTPGGTDYGYTF
. TRBJ1-4 . TRBV27 TGTGCCAGCAGACGAAGACTACAGGGTATGGGAGAAAAACTGTTTTTT CASRRRLQGMGEKLFF
. TRBJ2-7 . TRBV25-1 TGTGCCAGCAGTGACGACTCCGGACAGCGAGCCTACGAGCAGTACTTC CASSDDSGQRAYEQYF
. TRBJ1-4 . TRBV29-1 TGCAGCGTTGAAGAGGGGGGGACAATGCCGTTTTTT CSVEEGGTMPFF
. TRBJ2-5 . TRBV7-9 TGTGCCAGCAGCTTAGACCCGGAGAGGGAGACCCAGTACTTC CASSLDPERETQYF
TRBD2 TRBJ2-5 . TRBV5-1 TGCGCCAGCAGCTTGCTAGCGGGGGCCAGAAATCAAGAGACCCAGTACTTC CASSLLAGARNQETQYF
TRBD1 TRBJ1-5 once TRBV18 TGTGCCAGCTCACTCCTGGGACAGGGAAGCGGTCAGCCCCAGCATTTT CASSLLGQGSGQPQHF
TRBD1 TRBJ1-5 . TRBV7-2 TGTGCCAGCAGCCCCTGGACAGGGGAGTATCAGCCCCAGCATTTT CASSPWTGEYQPQHF
. TRBJ1-5 . TRBV19 TGTGCCAGTAGTATATTACGGCAGCCCCAGCATTTT CASSILRQPQHF
. TRBJ1-1 . TRBV27 TGTGCCAGCAGTCCTCCTGACCGCGGCGACACTGAAGCTTTCTTT CASSPPDRGDTEAFF
. TRBJ2-7 . TRBV19 TGTGCCAGTAGTATGGCCTGGGACACCAACTACGAGCAGTACTTC CASSMAWDTNYEQYF
. TRBJ2-7 . TRBV6-1 TGTGCCAGCAGTGAAACGTACAGGGAAAGCGAGCAGTACTTC CASSETYRESEQYF
TRBD1 TRBJ1-2 . TRBV7-8 TGTGCCAGCAGCCCTCCGCCCGGGACAGACAAGGGCTATGGCTACACCTTC CASSPPPGTDKGYGYTF
. TRBJ1-2 . TRBV11-2 TGTGCCAGCAGCCGAACCTCGGGCTATGGCTACACCTTC CASSRTSGYGYTF
. TRBJ1-4 . TRBV27 TGTGCCAGCAGTTTATCGTTTGGCAGAATTAATGAAAAACTGTTTTTT CASSLSFGRINEKLFF
. TRBJ2-4 . TRBV27 TGTGCCAGCAGTTCTGTCAGGGAGGCCGCTGCCAAAAACATTCAGTACTTC CASSSVREAAAKNIQYF
. TRBJ2-2 . TRBV7-9 TGTGCCAGCAGCTTAGCCTTGACACGCACCGGGGAGCTGTTTTTT CASSLALTRTGELFF